This is a list of T cell receptor beta chains from one sample in a study of T cell changes during pregnancy in multiple sclerosis. Profiling relied on immunoSEQ multiplex PCR, and the TCRdb table lists in-frame clones only, not all of them. The profile shows about 66,000 clones, 90% to 95% of them singletons. The sequenced sample was CD8+ T cells from peripheral blood mononuclear cells, obtained before pregnancy. All receptors come from a female donor with multiple sclerosis, enrolled in a pregnancy study. CDR3s include the opening cysteine and the closing phenylalanine or tryptophan. D genes are given only for firm matches. Clone size is stated in some rows and not others, as once, few, many or a class when expanded.

abundance	d_gene	v_gene	j_gene	CDR3nt	CDR3aa
NA	TRBD2	TRBV4-1	TRBJ2-3	TGCGCCAGCAGCCCCGGGGGGGTCAGCACAGATACGCAGTATTTT	CASSPGGVSTDTQYF
NA	TRBD2	TRBV5-1	TRBJ2-5	TGCGCCAGCAGCCCCCTCCCCCGGGGAGGGACGGAAGAGACCCAGTACTTC	CASSPLPRGGTEETQYF
once	NA	TRBV5-6	TRBJ2-5	TGTGCCAGCAGCTTGGCCAAGCTGGGGGCAGCCCAAGAGACCCAGTACTTC	CASSLAKLGAAQETQYF
few	NA	TRBV6-5	TRBJ2-1	TGTGCCAGCAGCACCCCGGGAGCGGATGAGCAGTTCTTC	CASSTPGADEQFF
NA	NA	TRBV7-7	TRBJ2-5	TGTGCTAGCAGCAAAGATAACAGGGATGCAGAGACCCAGTACTTC	CASSKDNRDAETQYF
NA	NA	TRBV25-1	TRBJ2-7	TGTGCCAGCAGTGAAACAGGAGACGAGCAGTACTTC	CASSETGDEQYF
NA	NA	TRBV30	TRBJ1-5	TGTGCCTGGAGACCCGGGGAGAGCAATCAGCCCCAGCATTTT	CAWRPGESNQPQHF
NA	TRBD1	TRBV2	TRBJ1-2	TGTGCCAGGTGGGACAGGGGTAATGTGGACTACACCTTC	CARWDRGNVDYTF
NA	NA	TRBV19	TRBJ1-1	TGTGCCAGTAGTACCGCCCACTGGGAGGGACAAACTGAAGCTTTCTTT	CASSTAHWEGQTEAFF
NA	NA	TRBV20-1	TRBJ1-2	TGCAGGGCCATTGATGGCTACACCTTC	CRAIDGYTF
NA	TRBD1	TRBV4-1	TRBJ1-1	TGCGCCAGCGTTTCAGGCAGGGGGCTCACTGAAGCTTTCTTT	CASVSGRGLTEAFF
NA	TRBD2	TRBV5-6	TRBJ2-1	TGTGCCAGCAGCTTTGGTAGCGGGGGGGCAAATGAGCAGTTCTTC	CASSFGSGGANEQFF
NA	TRBD2	TRBV5-5	TRBJ2-3	TGTGCCAGCAGCTTCCGACTAGCGGGGGTCACAGATACGCAGTATTTT	CASSFRLAGVTDTQYF
NA	TRBD2	TRBV15	TRBJ2-3	TGTGCCACCAGCACTGGCGGGGGGGAGGCGGATACGCAGTATTTT	CATSTGGGEADTQYF
NA	NA	TRBV21-1	TRBJ2-1	TGTGCCAGCAGCAACGGTGGGGAGCTCCGCTCCTACAATGAGCAGTTCTTC	CASSNGGELRSYNEQFF
NA	NA	TRBV29-1	TRBJ2-7	TGCAGCGTTGAAGAGAGGTTGTCCGGTTCCCCATACGAGCAGTACTTC	CSVEERLSGSPYEQYF
NA	NA	TRBV4-1	TRBJ1-2	TGCGCCAGCAGCCAAGACCCGACAGGTCTCTATGGCTACACCTTC	CASSQDPTGLYGYTF
NA	TRBD2	TRBV7-6	TRBJ2-3	TGTGCCAGCAGCCCTACTAGCGGGGGTCCCTCAGATACGCAGTATTTT	CASSPTSGGPSDTQYF
NA	NA	TRBV6-5	TRBJ1-1	TGTGCCAGCAGTTACCGGGGTATAACCGAAGCTTTCTTT	CASSYRGITEAFF
NA	TRBD1	TRBV9	TRBJ1-2	TGTGCCAGCAGCTCCCCCCCGGACAGGGACTATGGCTACACCTTC	CASSSPPDRDYGYTF
NA	NA	TRBV19	TRBJ1-1	TGTGCCAGTAGTATGTCAGGGAACACTGAAGCTTTCTTT	CASSMSGNTEAFF
NA	TRBD2	TRBV7-6	TRBJ2-5	TGTGCCACCTCTCCCCCCCTCACTAGCGGCCAAGAGACCCAGTACTTC	CATSPPLTSGQETQYF
NA	NA	TRBV5-1	TRBJ1-1	TGCGCCAGCAGCTTGGACAGATTCACTGAAGCTTTCTTT	CASSLDRFTEAFF
NA	NA	TRBV6-1	TRBJ2-2	TGTGCCAGCAGTGATTACTATTCCACCGGGGAGCTGTTTTTT	CASSDYYSTGELFF
NA	TRBD1	TRBV2	TRBJ1-6	TGTGCCAGCAGTGAAAGGGTTGACAGGGGGAACTCACCCCTCCACTTT	CASSERVDRGNSPLHF
NA	TRBD2	TRBV5-6	TRBJ2-3	TGTGCCAGCAGCTTCGAGACTAGCGGGGAGCTTGGTACGCAGTATTTT	CASSFETSGELGTQYF
NA	NA	TRBV19	TRBJ2-7	TGTGCCAGTAAGGAGGTCGGGGGGCCCTACGAGCAGTACTTC	CASKEVGGPYEQYF
NA	NA	TRBV7-2	TRBJ2-7	TGTGCCAGCAGCTTATGGGGTAGCAGAGGCAGGGGGGACGAGCAGTACTTC	CASSLWGSRGRGDEQYF
NA	TRBD1	TRBV18	TRBJ1-4	TGTGCCAGCTCACCAAACAGGGGAGGTGAAAAACTGTTTTTT	CASSPNRGGEKLFF
NA	TRBD2	TRBV7-9	TRBJ2-7	TGTGCCAGCAGCTCCGGGTTAGCGGGGGACGGGCAGTACTTC	CASSSGLAGDGQYF
NA	NA	TRBV14	TRBJ1-2	TGTGCCAGCAGCCTCGGCGGAATTATGGCCTACACCTTC	CASSLGGIMAYTF
NA	TRBD1	TRBV6-1	TRBJ2-1	TGTGCCAGCAGTGAAGCGGACCAGGGGGCTGATGAGCAGTTCTTC	CASSEADQGADEQFF
NA	TRBD2	TRBV15	TRBJ2-7	TGTGCCACCAGCAGAGTGGGCGGGGGATCGGACGAGCAGTACTTC	CATSRVGGGSDEQYF
NA	TRBD1	TRBV19	TRBJ2-7	TGTGCCAGTAGTATGGGGGACAGCGACATCCACTACGAGCAGTACTTC	CASSMGDSDIHYEQYF
once	NA	TRBV11-3	TRBJ2-5	TGTGCCAGCAGCTCCCTAGGCGGGACCCAGTACTTC	CASSSLGGTQYF
few	NA	TRBV5-4	TRBJ1-1	TGTGCCAGCAGCTTGGGAGGGAACACTGAAGCTTTCTTT	CASSLGGNTEAFF
NA	NA	TRBV19	TRBJ2-5	TGTGCCAGTAGTATAACTAGCTTAGAGACCCAGTACTTC	CASSITSLETQYF
NA	NA	TRBV2	TRBJ1-1	TGTGCCAGCAATCCGGGGGTGGCGAACACTGAAGCTTTCTTT	CASNPGVANTEAFF
medium-sized	NA	TRBV6-6	TRBJ1-6	TGTGCCAGCACCCCCCCAGGGAACAATTCACCCCTCCACTTT	CASTPPGNNSPLHF
NA	TRBD1	TRBV7-7	TRBJ2-4	TGTGCTAGCAGCTTCGGACAGGGTGACATTCAGTACTTC	CASSFGQGDIQYF
NA	NA	TRBV13	TRBJ1-2	TGTGCCAGCAGCTTAGTGGGCAGTTCCTATGGCTACACCTTC	CASSLVGSSYGYTF
NA	NA	TRBV7-9	TRBJ1-6	TGTGCCAGCACCCCGGTCCAGGAATACTATAATTCACCCCTCCACTTT	CASTPVQEYYNSPLHF
once	NA	TRBV1	TRBJ1-3	TGCACCAGCAGTCACCACGTCGACACCAGAAACACCATATATTTT	CTSSHHVDTRNTIYF
NA	NA	TRBV7-8	TRBJ2-3	TGTGCCAGCAGCTCTATATCCCCGGTTAGCACAGATACGCAGTATTTT	CASSSISPVSTDTQYF
NA	NA	TRBV6-1	TRBJ2-7	TGTGCCAGCACCGGGACATCTTTCTACGAGCAGTACTTC	CASTGTSFYEQYF
NA	NA	TRBV4-2	TRBJ1-1	TGTGCCAGCAGCCAAGATGGGTTGATAGGAGAAGGTGGCACTGAAGCTTTCTTT	CASSQDGLIGEGGTEAFF
NA	NA	TRBV6-6	TRBJ1-4	TGTGCCAGCAGTCCCTCGGGGGAAGGGGTTAATGAAAAACTGTTTTTT	CASSPSGEGVNEKLFF
NA	TRBD2	TRBV4-1	TRBJ2-7	TGCGCCAGCAGCCAAGAGGGGGGGGGACCCTACGAGCAGTACTTC	CASSQEGGGPYEQYF
NA	TRBD1	TRBV6-5	TRBJ2-3	TGTGCCAGCAGTCTAGGACAGGGGGCAGATACGCAGTATTTT	CASSLGQGADTQYF
NA	TRBD1	TRBV14	TRBJ1-1	TGTGCCAGCAGCCTCACAGGGGGCGCCTTTAACACTGAAGCTTTCTTT	CASSLTGGAFNTEAFF
NA	NA	TRBV7-2	TRBJ1-5	TGTGCCAGCAGCTGGACACCCTTTAGCAATCAGCCCCAGCATTTT	CASSWTPFSNQPQHF
NA	TRBD2	TRBV9	TRBJ2-3	TGTGCCAGCAGCGTTCTAGCGGAGCTAAGCACAGATACGCAGTATTTT	CASSVLAELSTDTQYF
NA	NA	TRBV5-3	TRBJ1-2	TGTGCCCCCCCACGGGAGGAAACTGCTAACTATGGCTACACCTTC	CAPPREETANYGYTF
many	TRBD1	TRBV6-6	TRBJ1-5	TGTGCCAGCAACACAGGGGATAGCAATCAGCCCCAGCATTTT	CASNTGDSNQPQHF
NA	TRBD2	TRBV15	TRBJ2-5	TGTGCCACCAGCTTGTCGGGGGGACCAGAGACCCAGTACTTC	CATSLSGGPETQYF
NA	TRBD1	TRBV9	TRBJ1-2	TGTGCCAGCAGCGCTCGAACCGGGACAGGGTACTATGGCTACACCTTC	CASSARTGTGYYGYTF